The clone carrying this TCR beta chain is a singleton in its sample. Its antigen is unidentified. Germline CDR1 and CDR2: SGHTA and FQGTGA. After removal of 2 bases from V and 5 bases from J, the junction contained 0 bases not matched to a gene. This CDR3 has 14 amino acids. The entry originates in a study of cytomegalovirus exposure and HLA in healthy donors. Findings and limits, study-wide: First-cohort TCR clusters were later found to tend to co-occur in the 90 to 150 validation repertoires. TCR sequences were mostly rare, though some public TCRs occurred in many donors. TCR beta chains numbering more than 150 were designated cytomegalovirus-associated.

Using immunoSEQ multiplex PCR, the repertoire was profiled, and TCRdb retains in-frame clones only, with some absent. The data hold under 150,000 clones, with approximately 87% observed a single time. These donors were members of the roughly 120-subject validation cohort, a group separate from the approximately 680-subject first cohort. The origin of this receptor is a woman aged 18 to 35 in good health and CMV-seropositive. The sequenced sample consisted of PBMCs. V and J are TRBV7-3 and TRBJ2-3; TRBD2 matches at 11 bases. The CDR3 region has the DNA TGTGCCAGCAGCTTAGGACTAGCGGGAGATACGCAGTATTTT. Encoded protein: CASSLGLAGDTQYF.